This T cell receptor beta chain was identified in a study of cytomegalovirus exposure and HLA in healthy donors. Researchers ran the PCR with 60 Vbeta and 13 Jbeta primers. Method: immunoSEQ multiplex PCR; TCRdb's copy keeps in-frame clones and lacks some. The sample has around 78,000 clones, approximately 57% seen once. The germline V and J ends were trimmed by 0 bases and 4 bases, with 6 bases remaining between them. Germline V gene lookup returns CDR1 KGHSH and CDR2 LQKENI. The CDR3 contains 13 residues. The chain links TRBV18 to TRBJ1-1; D is unresolved. The TCR was taken from a man younger than 45 in good health and CMV-seropositive. Sequenced sample: PBMCs. The CDR3 is CASSPPASTEAFF. For the CDR3, the DNA is TGTGCCAGCTCACCACCGGCCAGCACTGAAGCTTTCTTT.